This T cell receptor (beta chain) was identified during a study of CD8 T cells in Susac syndrome (dated by TCRdb to the late 2010s). Background for the entire study: The study used repertoire sequencing to test whether antigen drove CD8+ T cell activation and differentiation in Susac syndrome. Clonality of the CD8+ T cell repertoire was compared between about a dozen healthy donors, about 14 Susac syndrome patients and 15 multiple sclerosis patients.

RNA was extracted using the RNeasy kit, and roughly 0.5 to 1 microgram was reverse transcribed with random hexamers. The immunoSEQ multiplex PCR assay, which covers 54 Vbeta and 13 Jbeta segments, was used to amplify TCR beta CDR3 regions. To correct PCR amplification bias, a synthetic template baseline was used for both primer optimization and computational correction. As for how the authors treated the data: Reads were annotated to V, D and J genes according to IMGT and were analyzed with immunoSEQ Analyzer, with only productive sequences retained. Clonality was calculated as one minus the Shannon entropy normalized by log2 of the number of productive unique sequences. Public and private clones were assessed among the 100 most prevalent clones of each patient and control. Susac-specific clones were defined as absent from healthy and MS cohorts, over a thousand published viral clones and other ImmuneACCESS disease sequences. TCRdb itself trimmed the public reads at Q25 with fastp, ran MiXCR and retained productive beta chains. Rows are unified per CDR3 protein, each entry keeping the most common DNA and genes. TCRdb, not the original authors, processed these V and J calls. The sample yields 150,000 to 180,000 distinct CDR3 sequences; 94% were counted once. The biggest ten clones account for more than 0.2% of the sample.

On this clonotype: What antigen it recognizes has not been identified. There are no base qualities to consult, and no much larger clone falls within one base.

Peripheral blood CD8+ and CD4+ T cells from healthy donors, Susac syndrome patients and multiple sclerosis patients were profiled using high-throughput TCR beta sequencing. Treatment-naive patients with stable or active relapsing-remitting disease fulfilling revised McDonald criteria were used as multiple sclerosis controls. Bulk CD8+ and CD4+ T cells were purified magnetically by negative isolation, whereas CD8+ TEMRA cells were enriched by FACS. Blood was drawn into EDTA tubes, processed within 24 hours, and PBMCs were isolated by density gradient centrifugation. PBMCs intended for TCR sequencing were frozen in liquid nitrogen and were later thawed in a 37 degrees C water bath. A purity of at least 90% was achieved for sorted or isolated CD4+, CD8+ and CD8+ TEMRA cells. What the study reported, not specific to this receptor: The TCR sequencing and HLA analysis was acknowledged to have included a relatively small number of individuals.

Based on the germline V gene, the CDR1 and CDR2 sequences are SNHLY and FYNNEI. The CDR3 covers 11 residues, taking in both the cysteine and the phenylalanine. The kept DNA is CDR3 alone, 33 bases in frame from the first base. A distance of 4 bases separates the germline ends of V and J, which lose 7 bases and 3 bases respectively. The origin of this receptor is a human donor with multiple sclerosis. The sequenced sample was CD8+ T cells from PBMCs. The sequence is built from TRBV2 and TRBJ2-1, with no confident D gene call. The CDR3 has the sequence CASNSYNEQFF. The bases are TGTGCCAGCAACAGCTACAATGAGCAGTTCTTC.